The sequence of this T cell receptor (beta chain) was determined in a study of T cells in Graves' hyperthyroidism and ophthalmopathy. Overall study results and limits: The blood repertoire included most of the expanded thyroid clonotypes above 0.001. A model using 13 V-J features told ophthalmopathy apart from stable hyperthyroidism.

What was amplified from RNA transcripts were TCR beta CDR3 regions. With the HTBI primer set, the TCR CDR3 went through a first round of RT-PCR. Each CDR3 protein is one row after TCRdb ran MiXCR on the multiplex PCR reads. This sample has 500,000 or so distinct CDR3 sequences; about 16% occur once, and the top ten carry around 28%. This clonotype was seen at least ten times. Its antigen remains unidentified. Patients affected by ophthalmopathy presented a Clinical Activity Score of at least 3, a NOSPECS grade of at least 4, and disease duration below 3 months. About 9.4 ml fresh peripheral blood yielded the PBMCs. The V gene's germline CDR1 is MDHEN and CDR2 SYDVKM. Trimming at V came to 5 bases and at J to 0 bases, leaving 16 bases not matched to a gene. The CDR3 is made up of 18 amino acids.

This chain uses TRBV28 with TRBJ2-7; 7 nucleotides agree with TRBD1. The receptor's source is a woman in her 30s with Graves' ophthalmopathy. The sequenced sample consisted of blood. The CDR3 loop is CASSPHPWVGTVSYEQYF. The CDR3 nucleotides are TGTGCCAGCAGTCCCCACCCGTGGGTGGGGACAGTCTCCTACGAGCAGTACTTC.